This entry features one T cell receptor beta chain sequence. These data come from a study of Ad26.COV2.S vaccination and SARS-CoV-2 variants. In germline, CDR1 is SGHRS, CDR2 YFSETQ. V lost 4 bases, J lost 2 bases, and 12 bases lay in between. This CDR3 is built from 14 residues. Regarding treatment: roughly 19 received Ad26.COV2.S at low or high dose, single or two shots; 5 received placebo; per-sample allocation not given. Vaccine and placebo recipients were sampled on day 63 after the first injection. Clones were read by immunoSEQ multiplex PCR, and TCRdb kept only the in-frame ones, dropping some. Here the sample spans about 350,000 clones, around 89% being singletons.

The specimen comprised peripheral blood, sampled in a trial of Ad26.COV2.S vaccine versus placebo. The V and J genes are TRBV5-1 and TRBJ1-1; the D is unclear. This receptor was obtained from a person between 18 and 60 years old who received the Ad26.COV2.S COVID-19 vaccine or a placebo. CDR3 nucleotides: TGCGCCAGCAGCAACCTAATAACTAACACTGAAGCTTTCTTT. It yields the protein CASSNLITNTEAFF.